This entry describes one T cell receptor (beta chain). This sample was taken from a study of OX40 agonist ivuxolimab in advanced cancers. The repertoire was sequenced with immunoSEQ multiplex PCR; TCRdb's copy has only in-frame clones and lacks some. The repertoire has nearly 110,000 clones, 75% to 95% of them found once; the top ten carry approximately 0.48%. The TCR comes from an adult with an advanced solid tumor such as melanoma, head and neck, liver or kidney cancer. Sequencing was performed on CD4+ or CD8+ T cells sorted from blood, taken in a trial of the OX40 agonist ivuxolimab.

CDR3 loop: CASSLQRGALQETQYF. For the CDR3, the DNA is TGCGCCAGCAGCTTGCAGCGGGGGGCCCTTCAAGAGACCCAGTACTTC. The chain has TRBV5-1 and TRBJ2-5; 9 bases line up with TRBD2. CDR1 is SGHRS, CDR2 YFSETQ, per germline. V was pared by 1 base and J by 2 bases, with 6 bases of the junction left unmatched. CDR3 size: 16 residues.